This passage covers 18 T cell receptor beta chains from one sample sequenced in a study of response to subunit inactivated influenza vaccine. TCRdb called the RT-PCR reads again in MiXCR, with one record for every CDR3 protein. The table lists a few hundred thousand distinct CDR3 sequences, 9.5% to 13% of them singletons, with over 9.5% in the top ten. Sequences were derived from PBMCs from blood, sampled roughly 47 days after vaccination. The receptor source for this set is a man aged 45-65 years who received an inactivated influenza vaccine.

The chain carries TRBV7-9 and TRBJ2-3; tentative D call: TRBD2 (5 bases). This CDR3 has 17 residues. Trimming took off 5 bases at V and 2 bases at J, with 20 bases between the two ends. Germline V CDR1 and CDR2: SEHNR, FQNEAQ (reference sequence). Here the CDR3 DNA reads TGTGCCAGCAGCCCCCCGGGGTCGCGGAGCCTCACAGATACGCAGTATTTT. Protein product: CASSPPGSRSLTDTQYF.

This rearrangement joins TRBV6-1 to TRBJ1-2; a weak D match, TRBD1 (6 bases). The V gene's germline CDR1 is MNHNS and CDR2 SASEGT. V lost 6 bases to trimming and J lost 8 bases, with 22 bases between them. The CDR3 is 15 residues long. DNA of the CDR3: TGTGCCAGCAGCCCGACCGGACAGTTAGTCGGAGGCTACACCTTC. It is translated as CASSPTGQLVGGYTF.

This clonotype has at least ten counts. V gene TRBV9 combines with J gene TRBJ2-7; D is perhaps TRBD1 (5 bases). Trimming removed 2 bases from V and 0 bases from J, with 12 bases in between. The CDR3 sequence is 15 residues long. Germline loops: CDR1 SGDLS, CDR2 YYNGEE. The CDR3 region is CASSVAGPFSYEQYF. The CDR3 DNA sequence: TGTGCCAGCAGCGTCGCAGGGCCCTTCTCCTACGAGCAGTACTTC.

The J gene is TRBJ2-1, the V gene TRBV4-2; the D gene could be TRBD1 or TRBD2 (6 bases each). V lost 3 bases, J lost 2 bases, and 17 bases lay in between. This CDR3 contains 17 residues. The germline V gene has CDR1 LGHNA and CDR2 YNFKEQ. CDR3: CASSHLPVGGPYNEQFF. DNA of the CDR3: TGTGCCAGCAGCCACCTACCGGTCGGGGGCCCCTACAATGAGCAGTTCTTC.

This clonotype was picked up a small number of times. The rearrangement joins TRBV4-1 to TRBJ2-2; D perhaps matches TRBD2 (5 bases). Trimming cost V 4 bases and J 4 bases, with 16 bases left between them. The V gene's germline CDR1 is MGHRA and CDR2 YSYEKL. This CDR3 spans 16 amino acids. The CDR3 DNA follows: TGCGCCAGCAGCCTCCGAGGGAGCCGCGTCACCGGGGAGCTGTTTTTT. Translation gives CASSLRGSRVTGELFF.

This clonotype has more than one count but fewer than ten. The chain combines TRBV20-1 with TRBJ1-1, with D perhaps matching TRBD1 (5 bases). The CDR3 totals 15 residues. CDR1 and CDR2 from the germline V gene are DFQATT and SNEGSKA (reference sequence). V lost 1 base to trimming and J lost 1 base, with 13 bases between them. Here the CDR3 DNA reads TGCAGTGCTAGAGTTGGGGCGGGTTGGAACACTGAAGCTTTCTTT. Encoded protein: CSARVGAGWNTEAFF.

Ten or more counts support this clonotype. The chain recombines TRBV14 with TRBJ2-1; 10 bases align to TRBD2. The CDR3 totals 17 residues. Trimming cost V 3 bases and J 1 base; bases outside gene matches: 6. Per the germline V gene, CDR1 is SGHDN and CDR2 is FVKESK. The chain's CDR3 is CASSHVLAGLSYNEQFF. The DNA of the CDR3 is TGTGCCAGCAGCCATGTACTAGCGGGACTGTCCTACAATGAGCAGTTCTTC.

The CDR3 reads CASSQDSYTDTQYF. CDR3 bases: TGTGCCAGCAGCCAGGACAGCTACACAGATACGCAGTATTTT. V usage is TRBV7-2 and J usage is TRBJ2-3, with D possibly being TRBD1 (6 bases). The CDR3 spans 14 residues. V gave up 5 bases and J gave up 2 bases, with 11 bases separating them. The germline gives CDR1 SGHTA, CDR2 FQGNSA.

The rearrangement links TRBV7-2 to TRBJ1-5, with D unclear. Deletions cut 1 base from V and 1 base from J, with 8 bases between. Per germline, CDR1 SGHTA and CDR2 FQGNSA. The CDR3 covers 15 residues. The CDR3 DNA is TGTGCCAGCAGCTTAGTGGACGGGAGCAATCAGCCCCAGCATTTT. Translated, it gives CASSLVDGSNQPQHF.

Only a few counts were recorded for this clonotype. The V gene is TRBV5-6, the J gene TRBJ2-7; D not certain. This CDR3 is built from 15 residues. Germline values: CDR1 SGHDT, CDR2 YYEEEE. V lost 3 bases and J lost 2, with 15 bases in between. DNA of the CDR3: TGTGCCAGCAGCTGGGGTTTTGCGCCAACCTACGAGCAGTACTTC. Its translation is CASSWGFAPTYEQYF.

In nucleotides, the CDR3 is TGTGCCAGCAGCGAGAATAGCGGGGCACAAGAGACCCAGTACTTC. Translated, it gives CASSENSGAQETQYF. The chain links TRBV11-2 to TRBJ2-5, with 8 bases matching TRBD2. The CDR3 loop spans 15 amino acids. Losses at the gene ends were 5 bases for V and 2 bases for J; bases not matched to a gene: 7. CDR1 SGHAT and CDR2 FQNNGV come from the germline V gene.

Only a few counts were recorded for this clonotype. The chain links TRBV6-2 or TRBV6-3 to TRBJ2-1; unclear D gene. CDR3 length equals 11 residues. The V end was cut by 8 bases, the J end by 8 bases, with 10 bases between. Germline V gene data show CDR1 as MNHEY and CDR2 as SVGEGT. Here the CDR3 reads CASSFRDEQFF. Written as DNA, the CDR3 is TGTGCCAGCTCCTTCCGGGATGAGCAGTTCTTC.

There are a few counts of this clonotype. The chain recombines TRBV7-3 with TRBJ2-1; 9 nucleotides line up with TRBD2. V was pared by 4 bases and J by 6 bases, with 1 base of the junction left unmatched. There are 13 residues in the CDR3. Germline CDR1 is SGHTA and CDR2 is FQGTGA. The CDR3 sequence is CASSSTSGNEQFF. DNA for the CDR3: TGTGCCAGCAGCTCGACTAGCGGCAATGAGCAGTTCTTC.

CDR3 sequence reads: CASSLGQVGDYGYTF. The CDR3 nucleotides are TGTGCCAGCAGTCTCGGACAGGTGGGGGACTATGGCTACACCTTC. This sequence joins TRBV12-3 or TRBV12-4 and TRBJ1-2, with 7 bases lining up with TRBD1. V lost 5 bases to trimming and J lost 3 bases; unmatched junction nucleotides: 9. The CDR3 runs 15 residues.

Ten or more counts support this clonotype. The chain employs TRBV6-2 or TRBV6-3 and TRBJ1-5; no clear D. Germline V gene sequence: CDR1 MNHEY, CDR2 SVGEGT. This CDR3 is built from 15 residues. V lost 0 bases, J lost 3 bases, and 9 bases lay in between. The CDR3 loop reads CASSYSEGYNQPQHF. The CDR3 DNA reads TGTGCCAGCAGTTACTCAGAGGGCTACAATCAGCCCCAGCATTTT.

This clonotype was found a few times. The chain carries TRBV4-2 and TRBJ1-3, with TRBD1 matching 7 bases. With 2 bases clipped from V and 0 bases from J, the junction kept 4 bases outside the gene matches. Germline values: CDR1 LGHNA, CDR2 YNFKEQ. This CDR3 has 16 residues. CDR3 amino acids: CASSQTGTVSGNTIYF. The CDR3 nucleotides read TGTGCCAGCAGCCAAACCGGGACAGTCTCTGGAAACACCATATATTTT.

This clonotype came up a few times. The chain has TRBV20-1 and TRBJ2-3, with unresolved D. Germline V CDR1 and CDR2: DFQATT, SNEGSKA (reference sequence). Trimming pared 6 bases from V and 3 bases from J, leaving 16 bases between. The CDR3 loop spans 14 amino acids. The CDR3 loop reads CSAPLPAQTDTQYF. The CDR3 DNA reads as TGCAGTGCGCCCCTGCCCGCACAGACAGATACGCAGTATTTT.

In this sample, this clonotype turned up many times. This chain uses TRBV28 with TRBJ2-1; D ambiguous. V lost 4 bases to trimming and J lost 6 bases, with 10 bases between them. Germline loops: CDR1 MDHEN, CDR2 SYDVKM. The CDR3 is 13 residues long. CDR3 bases: TGTGCCAGCAGTTATGCGAAGACCAATGAGCAGTTCTTC. The encoded protein is CASSYAKTNEQFF.